This T cell receptor (beta chain) was found in a study of naive and memory T cell subsets. Study-wide findings and caveats: Diversity fell and Gini index rose from naive through CM, EM, EMRA. Naive repertoires, especially CD8, held a few larger clonotypes, possibly memory cells re-expressing CD45RA. Over 95% of naive TCR sequences appeared only once after error correction, unlike memory subsets.

Cells stained for CD3, CD4, CD8, CD45RA and CD27 were sorted into four subsets. Germline-derived CDR1 and CDR2 are ENHRY and SYGVKD. Trimming took 5 bases from V and 6 from J, leaving 14 bases between them. The CDR3 is 13 residues long. There are a few counts of this clonotype. Its matching antigen is unknown. An equimolar mix of two oligonucleotides served as the beta constant-region primer for TRBC1 and TRBC2. The ligated cDNA underwent four PCR rounds using SP2 and nested alpha and beta constant-region primers. MiXCR, applied by TCRdb to the UMI-ligation and nested PCR reads, yields one record per CDR3 protein. Here the sample spans over 80,000 distinct CDR3 sequences, around 11% being singletons.

The sample was naive CD4+ T cells from blood. The V and J genes are TRBV10-3 and TRBJ2-7; D possibly matches TRBD1 or TRBD2 (5 bases each). The receptor was derived from a human donor in good health. The CDR3 spells CAISSREEGEQYF. In DNA form, the CDR3 reads TGTGCCATCAGTTCCAGGGAAGAGGGCGAGCAGTACTTC.